The clone carrying this TCR beta chain was seen many times. Its antigen is as yet unknown. The CDR3 extends over 12 amino acids. Germline V gene sequence: CDR1 SGHDT, CDR2 YYEEEE. V was cut by 2 bases and J by 7 bases, with 9 bases left in between. This entry comes from a study of blood T cells in healthy people across ages. Study at large: Through template switching, about one barcoded beta molecule was captured per two T cells, as measured in model experiments.

Through a sample-barcoded 5' primer and a J-beta primer mix, a second PCR was run for roughly 7 to 11 cycles. TCRdb re-called the 5' RACE reads through MiXCR, storing one row per CDR3 protein. The sample contains over 550,000 distinct CDR3 sequences, 25% to 30% of which appear only once. Study-level findings and limits: Diversity figures derived from one million T cells were judged to underestimate the true value. The study found more naive CD4+ cells and higher diversity in long-lived than aged donors.

Sequencing was performed on blood. This sequence was found in a woman aged 80 or over in good health. J is TRBJ2-5 and V is TRBV5-6, with D perhaps assigned TRBD1 or TRBD2 (5 bases each). The CDR3 sequence: CASSFSGGTQYF. The CDR3 coding sequence is TGTGCCAGCAGCTTCTCTGGGGGGACCCAGTACTTC.